The TCR beta chain under discussion was sequenced for a study of graft-versus-host responses after intestinal transplantation. Study-level information: Every transplant recipient was induced with anti-thymocyte globulin, then maintained on tacrolimus and steroids for 2 to 4 years.

The CDR3 spans 15 residues. The V segment lost 6 bases and the J segment 3 bases; nucleotides outside the gene matches: 7. CDR1 and CDR2 from the germline V gene are MDHEN and SYDVKM. Produced via immunoSEQ multiplex PCR; TCRdb's table is partial and in-frame only. The table shows roughly 60,000 clones, with about 93% occurring only once. This clone was detected once. Its target is not known. Study-level results: Present in recipient marrow, GvH clones included some that appeared first in ileum or blood. Allografts from individuals with graft-donor T cell macrochimerism displayed high graft-versus-host to host-versus-graft clonal ratios.

This specimen consisted of PBMCs, obtained about 120 days after intestinal transplantation. This sequence originates from a human patient who received an intestinal transplant, so some T cells may come from the graft donor. The chain uses TRBV28 and TRBJ2-5; 10 positions agree with TRBD1. CDR3 DNA sequence: TGTGCCAGCAGCCTTAAGGGGACAGGGGAAGAGACCCAGTACTTC. Protein sequence: CASSLKGTGEETQYF.